These 3 T cell receptor beta chains share one sample of origin, sequenced in a study of T cell clusters in autoimmune cytopenias. TRB rearrangements were amplified by touch-down multiplex PCR with mixed TRB-A/B primers. TCRdb reprocessed the multiplex PCR reads and keeps a single row for each CDR3 protein, giving no DNA. In total, the table holds roughly 2,700 distinct CDR3 sequences. About 37,500 genome equivalents of blood DNA were amplified for TRB. Sequencing was done on a sample of peripheral blood. These receptors all stem from a human donor with an autoimmune cytopenia or autoimmune hepatitis (not recorded which).

This clonotype is medium-sized (0.01 to 0.1%) by frequency. The rearrangement joins TRBV12-3 or TRBV12-4 to TRBJ1-2; lacking DNA, the TRBD1 call made by TCRdb goes unchecked. The CDR3 covers 12 residues. CDR3 region: CASSLKGYGYTF.

This clonotype registers medium-sized by frequency. The genes are TRBV20-1 and TRBJ1-2; TCRdb calls TRBD1, which cannot be checked without DNA. Germline V lookup: CDR1 DFQATT, CDR2 SNEGSKA (reference sequence). CDR3 length: 13 amino acids. This chain's CDR3 is CSAPQGVSYGYTF.

This clonotype is classed as medium-sized by frequency. The chain uses TRBV5-4 and TRBJ2-2; TCRdb calls TRBD1, which cannot be checked without DNA. Germline V gene sequence: CDR1 SGHNT, CDR2 YYREEE (reference sequence). This CDR3 region has 14 residues. CDR3 sequence: CASTTGQNTGELFF.